This T cell receptor beta chain was retrieved from a study of blood T cell repertoires in COVID-19. On the study more broadly: Specimens from acute and convalescent COVID-19 originated in the United States, Italy and Spain. The analysed material was cDNA or gDNA that came from T cells, B-cell-depleted T cells, or PBMCs.

V lost 2 bases and J lost 0; bases outside the gene matches: 2. CDR3 size: 16 residues. Germline V gene sequence: CDR1 LNHDA, CDR2 SQIVND (reference sequence). As originally analysed: How many nucleated cells were present was estimated from reference gene primer amplification. The protocol was immunoSEQ multiplex PCR, while the TCRdb copy is restricted to in-frame clones and leaves out a portion. The V and J calls and clone size come from that table; D and trimming were worked out from the DNA. This sample yields roughly 48,000 clones, of which roughly four fifths are seen a single time; 7.3% belongs to the top ten.

Sequences were obtained from peripheral blood. This rearrangement joins TRBV19 to TRBJ2-3; 10 positions agree with TRBD2. The sequence was collected from a man aged 35 to 55 with acute or convalescent COVID-19. CDR3 loop: CASSILAGASTDTQYF. CDR3 nucleotide sequence: TGTGCCAGTAGTATACTAGCGGGGGCGAGCACAGATACGCAGTATTTT. The full variable domain, its missing parts supplied by reference TRBV19 and TRBJ2-3, is DGGITQSPKYLFRKEGQNVTLSCEQNLNHDAMYWYRQDPGQGLRLIYYSQIVNDFQKGDIAEGYSVSREKKESFPLTVTSAQKNPTAFYLCASSILAGASTDTQYFGPGTRLTVL.